Detailed here is one T cell receptor beta chain. What it binds is unknown. Assay: immunoSEQ multiplex PCR; the TCRdb copy retains only in-frame clones and omits some. The sample lists 15,000 to 25,000 clones, approximately 80% seen once, with approximately 3.3% in the top ten. Germline V gene sequence: CDR1 DFQATT, CDR2 SNEGSKA (reference sequence). Deletions cut 4 bases from V and 2 bases from J, with 5 bases between. CDR3 length equals 11 residues. These data originate in a study of T cells and Merkel cell carcinoma outcomes. Study-level results: In Merkel cell carcinoma, repertoire and T-cell density reportedly predicted outcomes.

The source material was tumor tissue from Merkel cell carcinoma. This chain uses TRBV20-1 with TRBJ2-5; D gene unclear. This TCR came from a human donor with Merkel cell carcinoma. The CDR3 sequence: CSAMAQETQYF. DNA for the CDR3: TGCAGTGCTATGGCTCAAGAGACCCAGTACTTC.